Sequencing of this TCR beta chain was carried out in a study of CD8 T cells in Susac syndrome. Roughly 0.45 to 1 ug RNA was reverse transcribed with random hexamers. The method of amplification for TCR beta CDR3 was immunoSEQ multiplex PCR, covering 54 Vbeta and 13 Jbeta. TCRdb analysed the immunoSEQ multiplex PCR reads with MiXCR anew, one entry per CDR3 protein. Here the sample spans 250,000 or so distinct CDR3 sequences, just under 95% being singletons. This CDR3 is built from 14 residues. Germline CDR1 is MNHNY and CDR2 is SVGAGI (reference sequence). V trimming: 6 bases; J trimming: 6 bases; junction bases outside the gene matches: 7.

The chain links TRBV6-6 to TRBJ1-4, with TRBD1 matching 7 bases. This receptor was identified in a human donor with multiple sclerosis. Input material: CD4+ T cells from PBMCs. The CDR3 DNA sequence: TGTGCCAGCAGGGATTCAGGGGGGGATGAAAAACTGTTTTTT. Protein sequence: CASRDSGGDEKLFF.